Shown below are 28 T cell receptor beta chains from a single sample sequenced in a study of T cells in women clearing cervical HPV infection. Repertoires were generated with immunoSEQ multiplex PCR, while TCRdb's copy carries only in-frame clones and drops some. The sample data list around 21,000 clones. Sequencing input: blood buffy coat. These receptors all stem from a woman between 18 and 75 years old with a cervical HPV16 infection that either progressed to CIN3+ or cleared (not recorded which).

Of note for this clone: Read sequence stops 3 residues before the CDR3 end, and the germline J gene provides the missing end. J is TRBJ2-2 and V is TRBV7-3; D may be TRBD1 (5 bases). Between the trimmed V and J ends, which lost 4 bases and 7 bases, there was a span of 10 bases. Germline CDR1 is SGHTA and CDR2 is FQGTGA. This CDR3 has 13 residues. The CDR3 protein is CASSSRRGGELFF. The covered CDR3 bases are TGTGCCAGCAGCTCCCGTAGGGGCGGGGAG.

On this clone itself: The DNA ends 3 residues before the CDR3 does, and the rest of the CDR3 is filled in from the germline J gene. The chain carries TRBV2 and TRBJ1-6, with D possibly matching TRBD1 (6 bases). The V end lost 10 bases, the J end lost 7 bases, and 17 bases lay between the germline ends. The V gene's germline CDR1 is SNHLY and CDR2 FYNNEI. The CDR3 has 14 amino acids. CDR3 amino acids: CATQGSFGNSPLHF. Partial CDR3 DNA: TGTGCCACCCAGGGGTCGTTCGGCAATTCACCC. Full variable domain (missing parts from reference TRBV2 and TRBJ1-6): EPEVTQTPSHQVTQMGQEVILRCVPISNHLYFYWYRQILGQKVEFLVSFYNNEISEKSEIFDDQFSVERPDGSNFTLKIRSTKLEDSAMYFCATQGSFGNSPLHFGNGTRLTVT.

About this clone: Germline is not matched at one junction end, which may reflect a read error. The read is 3 residues too short to cover the CDR3 end, so that end is filled in from the germline J gene. Other DNA sequences of this sample code for an identical CDR3. The chain links TRBV7-2 to TRBJ1-3; 8 bases fit TRBD1. Germline V CDR1 and CDR2: SGHTA, FQGNSA. The CDR3 runs to 15 residues. The DNA read from the CDR3 is TGTGCCAGCAGCTCACAGGGGGGGACTGGAAACACA. Its translation is CASSSQGGTGNT. The CDR3 in full is CASSSQGGTGNTIYF.

In the case of this clone: The germline gene is not matched at one end of the junction; a read error may be the cause. The read terminates 3 residues before the CDR3 end, so the remaining end is supplied by the germline J gene. The chain uses TRBV19 and TRBJ1-1; TRBD1 is a possible D gene (6 bases). CDR1 and CDR2 (germline): LNHDA, SQIVND (reference sequence). This CDR3 comprises 14 residues. The CDR3 loop reads CATEGQPQNTGAFF. The CDR3 bases that were read are TGTGCCACCGAAGGACAGCCTCAGAACACTGGA.

Points on this clone: The read ends 3 residues early relative to the CDR3; the germline J gene fills the gap. The chain has TRBV14 and TRBJ2-1, with 10 bases lining up with TRBD2. J lost 6 bases, V lost 6 bases, and 17 bases had no gene match. Germline V CDR1 and CDR2: SGHDN, FVKESK. This CDR3 is built from 18 residues. The CDR3 loop is CASRQSLLAGGTTNEQFF. CDR3 bases read: TGTGCCAGCAGGCAATCCCTCTTAGCGGGGGGAACTACCAATGAG.

In the case of this clone: The sequenced fragment ends 3 residues before the CDR3 boundary, so the rest is inferred from the germline J gene. V gene TRBV6-2 or TRBV6-3 combines with J gene TRBJ2-7, with no clear D. The V gene's germline CDR1 is MNHEY and CDR2 SVGEGT. Trimming left V 5 bases short and J 0 bases short, with 8 bases between. This CDR3 is built from 13 residues. CDR3 DNA, as far as it was read: TGTGCCAGCAGTCCCCATGTCTCCTACGAG. Its translation: CASSPHVSYE. The CDR3 reads in full as CASSPHVSYEQYF.

As regards this clone: The read finishes 3 residues shy of the CDR3 end, and the germline J gene is used to complete it. This rearrangement joins TRBV7-9 to TRBJ2-2; D is perhaps TRBD2 (5 bases). This CDR3 has 12 amino acids. Germline values: CDR1 SEHNR, CDR2 FQNEAQ (reference sequence). CDR3 DNA (partial): TGTGCCAGCAGGGTCGAGGGTTCACCG. It yields the protein CASRVEGSP. The entire CDR3 protein is CASRVEGSPLFF.

As concerns this clone: The CDR3 extends 3 residues past the end of the read, so its final part is completed from the germline J gene. The V gene is TRBV11-2, the J gene TRBJ1-1, with 11 bases aligning to TRBD1. J gave up 4 bases and V 7 bases, and 5 bases lay outside the gene matches. Germline CDR1 is SGHAT and CDR2 is FQNNGV. CDR3 length: 14 amino acids. The CDR3 sequence is CASTGQGAGTEAFF. The CDR3 bases that were read are TGTGCCAGCACAGGACAGGGGGCAGGCACTGAA.

A word on this clone: The read is 3 residues too short to cover the CDR3 end, so that end is filled in from the germline J gene. This rearrangement joins TRBV30 to TRBJ2-7; 10 bases match TRBD1. V gave up 2 bases and J gave up 3 bases; unmatched junction bases: 4. There are 14 residues in the CDR3. The germline V gene has CDR1 GTSNPN and CDR2 SVGIG (reference sequence). CDR3 DNA (partial): TGTGCCTGGAGTATGACAGGGGGCTTCTACGAG. This sequence encodes CAWSMTGGFYE. The full-length CDR3 reads as CAWSMTGGFYEQYF.

About this clone itself: The CDR3 goes on 3 residues after the read ends, and that part is filled in from the germline J gene. The chain couples TRBV3-1 (or the pseudogene TRBV3-2) to TRBJ1-5, with unresolved D. The CDR3 is 15 amino acids. Germline V gives CDR1 LGHDT, CDR2 YNNKEL (reference sequence). Trimming removed 0 bases from V and 6 bases from J, with 12 bases in between. The CDR3 DNA, read in part, is TGTGCCAGCAGCCAAGATTTCGGGGTCGGTCAGCCC. Protein sequence: CASSQDFGVGQP. Given in full, the CDR3 is CASSQDFGVGQPQHF.

For this clone: The DNA ends 3 residues before the CDR3 does, and the rest of the CDR3 is filled in from the germline J gene. The chain combines TRBV19 with TRBJ1-5, with 10 nucleotides matching TRBD1. The CDR3 extends over 20 amino acids. Germline V gene data show CDR1 as LNHDA and CDR2 as SQIVND (reference sequence). Trimming cost V 4 bases and J 2 bases; bases outside gene matches: 17. The sequenced CDR3 bases are TGTGCCAGTAGTACCGATTCCGGGACAGGGGCCTCACTTGGCAATCAGCCC. Protein product: CASSTDSGTGASLGNQP. In full, the CDR3 reads CASSTDSGTGASLGNQPQHF.

In the case of this clone: The read ends 3 residues before the CDR3 terminus; that terminus is restored from the germline J gene. The chain carries TRBV29-1 and TRBJ2-3, with D maybe TRBD2 (7 bases). CDR1 is SQVTM, CDR2 ANQGSEA, per germline. The CDR3 is 15 residues long. The germline V and J ends were trimmed by 3 bases and 6 bases, with 19 bases remaining between them. The CDR3 sequence is CSVEVRGASGDTQYF. CDR3 DNA (partial): TGCAGCGTTGAGGTCCGGGGGGCCAGCGGGGATACG.

In the case of this clone: The read is 3 residues too short to cover the CDR3 end, so that end is filled in from the germline J gene. V is TRBV30 and J is TRBJ2-4; 11 bases are a match to TRBD1. Germline lookup yields CDR1 GTSNPN and CDR2 SVGIG (reference sequence). With 2 bases clipped from V and 1 base from J, the junction kept 10 bases outside the gene matches. The CDR3 consists of 18 residues. CDR3 DNA (partial): TGTGCCTGGAGTCCCGGACAGGGGGCGCGAGTGGCCAAAAACATT. It specifies CAWSPGQGARVAKNI. The whole CDR3 protein reads CAWSPGQGARVAKNIQYF. Full variable domain (remainder filled in from reference TRBV30 and TRBJ2-4): SQTIHQWPATLVQPVGSPLSLECTVEGTSNPNLYWYRQAAGRGLQLLFYSVGIGQISSEVPQNLSASRPQDRQFILSSKKLLLSDSGFYLCAWSPGQGARVAKNIQYFGAGTRLSVL.

About this clone: The read halts 3 residues ahead of the CDR3 end, with the missing end drawn from the germline J gene. The same CDR3 arises from other DNA sequences in this sample as well. The chain combines TRBV30 with TRBJ1-3; TRBD1 matches 8 bases. V was clipped by 2 bases and J by 0 bases; unmatched bases: 9. The germline gives CDR1 GTSNPN, CDR2 SVGIG (reference sequence). The CDR3 extends over 17 amino acids. CDR3 bases read: TGTGCCTGGAGTCCTTTTACCGGACAGGGCTCTGGAAACACC. It yields the protein CAWSPFTGQGSGNT. The CDR3 as a whole reads CAWSPFTGQGSGNTIYF. Full variable domain (outside the CDR3, taken from reference TRBV30 and TRBJ1-3): SQTIHQWPATLVQPVGSPLSLECTVEGTSNPNLYWYRQAAGRGLQLLFYSVGIGQISSEVPQNLSASRPQDRQFILSSKKLLLSDSGFYLCAWSPFTGQGSGNTIYFGEGSWLTVV.

As for this clone: The read comes to an end 3 residues before the CDR3 does, leaving the germline J gene to fill in the end. This chain joins TRBV7-2 and TRBJ2-4; unclear D gene. CDR3 length: 14 residues. Germline V lookup: CDR1 SGHTA, CDR2 FQGNSA. The CDR3 loop reads CASSKTEDSYGQYF. Incomplete CDR3 DNA: TGTGCCAGCAGCAAAACAGAGGATTCCTATGGT.

A remark on this clone: The read terminates 3 residues ahead of where the CDR3 ends, so the germline J gene completes it. The chain combines TRBV19 with TRBJ2-5; 10 nucleotides line up with TRBD2. Germline loops: CDR1 LNHDA, CDR2 SQIVND (reference sequence). CDR3 length equals 17 residues. The CDR3 protein is CASSTPLLAGETDTQYF. The sequenced part of the CDR3 DNA is TGTGCCAGTAGTACTCCGCTTCTAGCGGGGGAAACAGATACC. The entire variable domain, with the rest obtained from reference TRBV19 and TRBJ2-5, is as follows: DGGITQSPKYLFRKEGQNVTLSCEQNLNHDAMYWYRQDPGQGLRLIYYSQIVNDFQKGDIAEGYSVSREKKESFPLTVTSAQKNPTAFYLCASSTPLLAGETDTQYFGPGTRLLVL.

Turning to this clone: The read falls 3 residues short of the CDR3 end, and the missing part is taken from the germline J gene. The rearrangement uses TRBV11-2 and TRBJ1-2; D is unclear. Trimming left V 1 base short and J 2 bases short, with 8 bases between. From germline, CDR1 is SGHAT and CDR2 FQNNGV. CDR3 length: 14 residues. CDR3 sequence reads: CASSLASSNYGYTF. The part of the CDR3 DNA that was read is TGTGCCAGCAGCTTAGCTTCAAGCAACTATGGC.

Details on this clone: Read coverage stops 3 residues before the CDR3 terminus; the germline J gene supplies the remainder. The chain links TRBV19 to TRBJ1-1; perhaps TRBD1 as D (5 bases). This CDR3 has 15 amino acids. The germline CDR1 and CDR2 sequences are LNHDA and SQIVND (reference sequence). V lost 3 bases and J 2 bases, leaving 13 bases between the germline ends. CDR3 in amino acids: CASSIIRVGNTEAFF. The covered CDR3 bases are TGTGCCAGTAGTATCATCAGGGTAGGAAACACTGAA.

About this clone: With the read ending 3 residues before the CDR3 end, the germline J gene is used to fill in that end. The chain combines TRBV11-3 with TRBJ2-7; a possible D gene is TRBD1 (6 bases). Deletions cut 3 bases from V and 5 bases from J, with 14 bases between. The germline gives CDR1 SGHNT, CDR2 YENEEA. The CDR3 is 14 residues long. CDR3 bases read: TGTGCCAGCAGCTTGGACAGTGGGTCGGACGAG. Translated: CASSLDSGSDE. In full, the CDR3 is CASSLDSGSDEQYF. The full variable domain, rest sourced from reference TRBV11-3 and TRBJ2-7, is EAGVVQSPRYKIIEKKQPVAFWCNPISGHNTLYWYLQNLGQGPELLIRYENEEAVDDSQLPKDRFSAERLKGVDSTLKIQPAELGDSAVYLCASSLDSGSDEQYFGPGTRLTVT.

Remarks on this clone: The CDR3 end lies 3 residues beyond the end of the read and is filled in from the germline J gene. This chain links TRBV13 with TRBJ1-2; D uncertain. CDR1 is PRHDT, CDR2 FYEKMQ, per germline (reference sequence). V lost 6 bases and J lost 6, with 17 bases in between. This CDR3 spans 14 amino acids. Partial CDR3 DNA: TGTGCCAGCAGTCTACAGTGGTCGCCCGATGGC. It translates to CASSLQWSPDG. The entire CDR3 protein is CASSLQWSPDGYTF.

As for this clone: The CDR3 end is not reached by the read, which stops 3 residues before it; the germline J gene fills it in. The chain is built from TRBV29-1 and TRBJ2-1, with a weak D call TRBD2 (6 bases). The germline CDR1 and CDR2 sequences are SQVTM and ANQGSEA. This CDR3 is 15 amino acids long. The V and J ends lost 3 bases and 5 bases respectively, with 17 bases between them. The CDR3 spells CSVESARGKNNEQFF. The sequenced CDR3 bases are TGCAGCGTTGAGTCCGCCCGGGGGAAAAACAATGAG.

CDR3 bases read: TGTGCCAGCTCACCGCCCGACAGACAAGAGACC. Protein sequence: CASSPPDRQET. The full-length CDR3 reads as CASSPPDRQETQYF. This chain joins TRBV18 and TRBJ2-5, with D perhaps TRBD1 (5 bases). The CDR3 end falls 3 residues outside the read, so it is completed with the germline J gene. Trimming removed 3 bases at V and 2 bases at J, with 10 bases between. The CDR3 is made up of 14 amino acids. CDR1 KGHSH and CDR2 LQKENI come from the germline V gene.

Of note for this clone: From the germline J gene comes the end of the CDR3, since the read stops 3 residues before it. The rearrangement joins TRBV18 to TRBJ2-3; 10 bases are a match to TRBD2. Trimming took 1 base from V and 3 from J; bases not matched to a gene: 4. Germline lookup yields CDR1 KGHSH and CDR2 LQKENI. The CDR3 has 16 amino acids. The part of the CDR3 DNA that was read is TGTGCCAGCTCACCACTTAGCGGGGGGCCTACAGATACG. It yields the protein CASSPLSGGPTDT. The whole CDR3 sequence is CASSPLSGGPTDTQYF.

Comments on this clone: The read stops 3 residues short of the end of the CDR3; the missing end is completed from the germline J gene. Other DNA sequences from this sample encode an identical CDR3 as well. The chain uses TRBV7-2 and TRBJ1-3, with TRBD1 as a possible D gene (6 bases). The CDR3 consists of 15 residues. The germline V gene has CDR1 SGHTA and CDR2 FQGNSA. The V gene lost 5 bases and the J gene lost 0 bases, with 11 bases spanning the gap. The part of the CDR3 DNA that was read is TGTGCCAGCAGCGACAGGCCGAGCTCTGGAAACACC. Translated, it gives CASSDRPSSGNT. The CDR3 in full is CASSDRPSSGNTIYF. Filled out from reference TRBV7-2 and TRBJ1-3, the complete variable domain reads GAGVSQSPSNKVTEKGKDVELRCDPISGHTALYWYRQSLGQGLEFLIYFQGNSAPDKSGLPSDRFSAERTGGSVSTLTIQRTQQEDSAVYLCASSDRPSSGNTIYFGEGSWLTVV.

Remarks on this clone: Read sequence stops 3 residues before the CDR3 end, and the germline J gene provides the missing end. The gene calls are TRBV7-2 and TRBJ2-7, with 8 bases aligning to TRBD1. Unmatched junction bases numbered 8, after V lost 5 bases and J lost 2 bases. The CDR3 extends over 15 amino acids. Germline CDR1 reads SGHTA; CDR2 reads FQGNSA. This chain's CDR3 is CASSLSGTGTYEQYF. Incomplete CDR3 DNA: TGTGCCAGCAGCCTCTCCGGGACAGGTACCTACGAG.

On this clone: The read falls 3 residues short of the CDR3 end, and the missing part is taken from the germline J gene. The chain uses TRBV30 and TRBJ1-6, with D possibly TRBD1 on 5 matching bases. Germline CDR1 GTSNPN, CDR2 SVGIG (reference sequence). The CDR3 loop spans 15 amino acids. V was trimmed by 2 bases and J by 5 bases, leaving 13 bases between them. CDR3 sequence: CAWSTAGTNNSPLHF. The part of the CDR3 DNA that was read is TGTGCCTGGAGTACGGCCGGGACTAATAATTCACCC.

Comments on this clone: The read ends 3 residues shy of where the CDR3 ends; the end is completed using the germline J gene. The genes are TRBV18 and TRBJ2-3, with D possibly TRBD2 on 5 matching bases. This CDR3 has 17 residues. Germline CDR1 and CDR2: KGHSH and LQKENI. CDR3 loop: CASSPPMWKDLHQPQYF. CDR3 bases read: TGTGCCAGCTCACCACCGATGTGGAAGGACTTACATCAGCCG.

Notes on this clone: The read ends 3 residues before the CDR3 terminus; that terminus is restored from the germline J gene. The rearrangement joins TRBV7-2 to TRBJ2-7, with 7 bases matching TRBD1. CDR1 and CDR2 from the germline V gene are SGHTA and FQGNSA. The V gene end was trimmed by 4 bases and the J gene end by 2 bases; junction bases not matched to a gene: 5. The CDR3 consists of 14 residues. Partial CDR3 DNA: TGTGCCAGCAGCTCCGGGACAGATACCTACGAG. Amino acids: CASSSGTDTYE. The whole CDR3 is CASSSGTDTYEQYF.